The 32 T cell receptor beta chains listed next were all sequenced from one sample in a study of beta chain features in type 1 diabetes. Every bit of the isolated RNA underwent reverse transcription, so sequencing read expressed TCRB transcripts. Clones were sequenced by immunoSEQ multiplex PCR, and TCRdb holds only the in-frame ones, with some missing. The table lists hundreds of thousands of clones, around a sixth of them singletons. The sample taken for sequencing was naive CD4+ T cells from blood. These receptors were collected from a man younger than 35 in good health.

The chain is built from TRBV6-5 and TRBJ1-5; no clear D gene. Germline V CDR1 and CDR2: MNHEY, SVGAGI. This CDR3 has 14 residues. Deletions cut 5 bases from V and 2 bases from J, with 10 bases between. The CDR3 DNA reads TGTGCCAGCAGTCCGCCGAGCGGCAATCAGCCCCAGCATTTT. This codes for CASSPPSGNQPQHF.

The rearrangement uses TRBV9 and TRBJ2-7; a possible D gene is TRBD1 (6 bases). In germline, CDR1 is SGDLS, CDR2 YYNGEE. The CDR3 totals 15 residues. V was cut by 1 base and J by 0 bases, with 11 bases left in between. The CDR3 region is CASSVNTGSSYEQYF. The CDR3 nucleotides are TGTGCCAGCAGCGTAAACACAGGGAGCTCCTACGAGCAGTACTTC.

V usage is TRBV7-9 and J usage is TRBJ2-5, with 9 bases lining up with TRBD1. Germline trimming cut 1 base from V and 1 base from J; bases unmatched to any gene: 1. The CDR3 length is 15 residues. Germline V gives CDR1 SEHNR, CDR2 FQNEAQ (reference sequence). The chain's CDR3 is CASSLGQGGQETQYF. Here the CDR3 DNA reads TGTGCCAGCAGCTTAGGACAGGGGGGCCAAGAGACCCAGTACTTC. The whole variable domain, remainder taken from reference TRBV7-9 and TRBJ2-5, is DTGVSQNPRHKITKRGQNVTFRCDPISEHNRLYWYRQTLGQGPEFLTYFQNEAQLEKSRLLSDRFSAERPKGSFSTLEIQRTEQGDSAMYLCASSLGQGGQETQYFGPGTRLLVL.

The chain is built from TRBV7-9 and TRBJ2-7; 7 bases fit TRBD1. This CDR3 contains 13 residues. V was pared by 5 bases and J by 3 bases, with 4 bases of the junction left unmatched. Germline assignment: CDR1 SEHNR and CDR2 FQNEAQ (reference sequence). CDR3 DNA: TGTGCCAGCAGCCCTCGACAGGGCTACGAGCAGTACTTC. The encoded protein is CASSPRQGYEQYF.

V is TRBV4-3 and J is TRBJ1-5; D gene unclear. CDR3 length: 13 amino acids. Trimming stripped 2 bases from V and 7 bases from J, with 9 bases between. The germline V gene encodes CDR1 LGHNA and CDR2 YSLEER. In DNA, the CDR3 is TGCGCCAGCAGCCAATTAAATCGGCAGCCCCAGCATTTT. The encoded protein is CASSQLNRQPQHF.

This chain connects TRBV5-1 to TRBJ1-3, with D possibly TRBD1 on 5 matching bases. The CDR3 has 17 residues. The ends were cut back, 1 base at V and 0 bases at J, with 14 bases in the middle. The germline CDR1 and CDR2 sequences are SGHRS and YFSETQ. In DNA form, the CDR3 reads TGCGCCAGCAGCTTGACAGGCACTCCGAACTCTGGAAACACCATATATTTT. Its translation: CASSLTGTPNSGNTIYF.

This clone was observed a handful of times. The rearrangement joins TRBV9 to TRBJ2-3; weak D call: TRBD2 (5 bases). CDR3 length: 15 amino acids. CDR1 and CDR2 from the germline V gene are SGDLS and YYNGEE. The V gene lost 1 base and the J gene lost 1 base, with 10 bases spanning the gap. CDR3 DNA sequence: TGTGCCAGCAGCGTATCGGTCGGGGGCACAGATACGCAGTATTTT. Protein product: CASSVSVGGTDTQYF.

For this clone: The same CDR3 arises from other DNA sequences in this sample as well. This sequence joins TRBV5-1 and TRBJ2-7; D is unclear. Germline values: CDR1 SGHRS, CDR2 YFSETQ. The CDR3 is made up of 12 amino acids. Trimming took off 4 bases at V and 0 bases at J, with 5 bases between the two ends. CDR3 in DNA: TGCGCCAGCAGCCTGAGCTCCTACGAGCAGTACTTC. It translates to CASSLSSYEQYF.

This clone was seen only a few times. The J gene is TRBJ2-2, the V gene TRBV4-3, with 10 bases lining up with TRBD2. The junction had 6 bases not matched to a gene; V was cut back by 0 bases and J by 5 bases. The CDR3 has 17 residues. Germline V gives CDR1 LGHNA, CDR2 YSLEER. The CDR3, as DNA: TGCGCCAGCAGCCAAGAGGTCGTACTAGCGGGAACCGGGGAGCTGTTTTTT. Protein: CASSQEVVLAGTGELFF.

This clone was detected once. The chain carries TRBV7-3 and TRBJ1-1; TRBD1 agrees at 9 bases. The germline gives CDR1 SGHTA, CDR2 FQGTGA. The CDR3 length is 15 residues. The V gene end was trimmed by 5 bases and the J gene end by 0 bases; junction bases not matched to a gene: 4. The chain's CDR3 is CASSENRGLNTEAFF. The CDR3 DNA follows: TGTGCCAGCAGCGAAAACAGGGGGCTGAACACTGAAGCTTTCTTT.

The genes are TRBV9 and TRBJ2-5; TRBD2 aligns across 11 bases. Trimming cost V 2 bases and J 0 bases; bases outside gene matches: 0. Germline assignment: CDR1 SGDLS and CDR2 YYNGEE. The CDR3 contains 15 residues. CDR3 protein: CASSVTSGNQETQYF. CDR3 in DNA: TGTGCCAGCAGCGTGACTAGCGGGAACCAAGAGACCCAGTACTTC.

This clone was detected only a few times. The CDR3 loop reads CASSLRRALGDEKLFF. The CDR3 DNA sequence: TGTGCCAGCAGTCTCCGTCGGGCTTTAGGGGATGAAAAACTGTTTTTT. V gene TRBV28 combines with J gene TRBJ1-4; D is possibly TRBD1 (5 bases). V shed 5 bases and J shed 6 bases, with 19 bases lying between them. Looked up from germline, CDR1 is MDHEN and CDR2 is SYDVKM. The CDR3 contains 16 residues.

The chain links TRBV18 to TRBJ2-6; D might be TRBD2 (6 bases). V shed 0 bases and J shed 0 bases, with 9 bases lying between them. Germline V gene lookup returns CDR1 KGHSH and CDR2 LQKENI. This CDR3 spans 17 amino acids. For the CDR3, the DNA is TGTGCCAGCTCACCACCGTCCGGGAGCTCTGGGGCCAACGTCCTGACTTTC. Translating gives CASSPPSGSSGANVLTF.

This rearrangement joins TRBV28 to TRBJ2-1; 10 positions match TRBD1. Unmatched junction bases numbered 12, after V lost 4 bases and J lost 12 bases. CDR3 size: 15 residues. CDR1 is MDHEN and CDR2 is SYDVKM in the germline V gene. CDR3 amino acids: CASSSLRTGGRGQFF. CDR3 nucleotides: TGTGCCAGCAGTTCGCTCCGGACAGGGGGTAGGGGGCAGTTCTTC.

This chain links TRBV7-2 with TRBJ2-7, with 10 bases identical to TRBD1. Germline V lookup: CDR1 SGHTA, CDR2 FQGNSA. With 7 bases clipped from V and 6 bases from J, the junction kept 12 bases outside the gene matches. The CDR3 spans 15 residues. CDR3 sequence: CASNPRKGTGVEQYF. The DNA for the CDR3 is TGTGCCAGCAACCCCCGCAAGGGGACAGGGGTCGAGCAGTACTTC. The full variable domain, completed using reference TRBV7-2 and TRBJ2-7, is GAGVSQSPSNKVTEKGKDVELRCDPISGHTALYWYRQSLGQGLEFLIYFQGNSAPDKSGLPSDRFSAERTGGSVSTLTIQRTQQEDSAVYLCASNPRKGTGVEQYFGPGTRLTVT.

This chain uses TRBV19 with TRBJ1-2, with 12 bases that match TRBD1. CDR1 is LNHDA, CDR2 SQIVND, per germline (reference sequence). The CDR3 is 19 amino acids. Unmatched junction bases numbered 17, after V lost 5 bases and J lost 4 bases. As DNA, the CDR3 is TGTGCCAGTAGTTCCGAAGGGGACAGGGGGCGAACTTCTACCTATGGCTACACCTTC. It yields the protein CASSSEGDRGRTSTYGYTF.

This clone was counted between two and nine times. The CDR3 here is CASSSGPAAEAFF. DNA of the CDR3: TGTGCCAGCAGTTCAGGCCCCGCGGCTGAAGCTTTCTTT. The chain recombines TRBV2 with TRBJ1-1; D gene ambiguous. The V end lost 5 bases, the J end lost 6 bases, and 13 bases lay between the germline ends. The germline V gene encodes CDR1 SNHLY and CDR2 FYNNEI. CDR3 length equals 13 residues.

This clone was found a few times. The chain combines TRBV7-3 with TRBJ2-7; 10 positions match TRBD2. V was pared by 6 bases and J by 6 bases, with 8 bases of the junction left unmatched. CDR1 SGHTA and CDR2 FQGTGA come from the germline V gene. The CDR3 totals 14 residues. The CDR3 DNA reads as TGTGCCAGCAGTCCTAGCGGGAGCACTTCCGAGCAGTACTTC. Amino acids: CASSPSGSTSEQYF.

This clone was observed a few times. V gene TRBV29-1 combines with J gene TRBJ1-3, with TRBD1 as a possible D gene (6 bases). Per the germline V gene, CDR1 is SQVTM and CDR2 is ANQGSEA. V lost 2 bases, J lost 11 bases, and 16 bases lay in between. The CDR3 is 13 amino acids. The DNA for the CDR3 is TGCAGCGTTGAAAACAGGGATAACTCCGCCATATATTTT. Amino acids: CSVENRDNSAIYF.

On this clone itself: This sample also contains other DNA sequences that code for the same CDR3. The rearrangement links TRBV6-5 to TRBJ2-3, with D unclear. V was cut by 6 bases and J by 0 bases, with 1 base left in between. The V gene's germline CDR1 is MNHEY and CDR2 SVGAGI. The CDR3 spans 11 residues. CDR3 coding DNA: TGTGCCAGCAGGAGCACAGATACGCAGTATTTT. Encoded protein: CASRSTDTQYF.

CDR3 in amino acids: CASSLGQGYTGELFF. As DNA, the CDR3 is TGTGCCAGCAGCTTAGGTCAGGGCTACACCGGGGAGCTGTTTTTT. The V call is TRBV7-3, the J call TRBJ2-2, with D possibly matching TRBD1 (5 bases). The V end lost 2 bases, the J end lost 3 bases, and 10 bases lay between the germline ends. CDR1 and CDR2 from the germline V gene are SGHTA and FQGTGA. The CDR3 totals 15 residues.

The J gene is TRBJ2-5, the V gene TRBV9, with D perhaps being TRBD1 or TRBD2 (6 bases each). Germline-derived CDR1 and CDR2 are SGDLS and YYNGEE. The CDR3 is made up of 15 amino acids. V was shortened by 0 bases and J by 2 bases, with 11 bases between the two germline ends. As DNA, the CDR3 is TGTGCCAGCAGCGTAGCGGGGGCCCCTCAAGAGACCCAGTACTTC. It is translated as CASSVAGAPQETQYF.

On this clone: This specimen includes other DNA sequences encoding the same CDR3. The chain couples TRBV18 to TRBJ1-1; D gene uncertain. The CDR3 has 15 residues. Per germline, CDR1 KGHSH and CDR2 LQKENI. The V end lost 3 bases, the J end lost 0 bases, and 11 bases lay between the germline ends. This chain's CDR3 is CASSPGTGMNTEAFF. CDR3 nucleotide sequence: TGTGCCAGCTCACCCGGAACGGGCATGAACACTGAAGCTTTCTTT.

This clone was seen only a few times. This chain links TRBV5-4 with TRBJ2-3; 8 bases align to TRBD1. Germline V gene lookup returns CDR1 SGHNT and CDR2 YYREEE (reference sequence). The V and J ends lost 5 bases and 5 bases, in that order; junction bases with no gene match: 10. CDR3 length: 15 amino acids. CDR3 sequence (DNA): TGTGCCAGCAGTAAAGGACAGGGTGGGGGAGATACGCAGTATTTT. This gives the protein CASSKGQGGGDTQYF.

This clone was counted a few times. This rearrangement joins TRBV28 to TRBJ2-7; D is tentatively TRBD1 or TRBD2 (5 bases each). The CDR3 spans 15 residues. Trimming removed 3 bases from V and 1 base from J, with 13 bases in between. Germline values: CDR1 MDHEN, CDR2 SYDVKM. CDR3 bases: TGTGCCAGCAGTTTCGGGACGGTTCAATCCTACGAGCAGTACTTC. Amino acid sequence: CASSFGTVQSYEQYF.

This clone was counted a few times. V gene TRBV7-2 combines with J gene TRBJ1-1; 7 bases line up with TRBD1. This CDR3 has 15 residues. J was trimmed by 3 bases and V by 5 bases; bases with no gene match: 9. Germline V gene sequence: CDR1 SGHTA, CDR2 FQGNSA. CDR3 residues: CASSPKTGRDTEAFF. The CDR3 bases are TGTGCCAGCAGCCCCAAGACAGGGCGAGACACTGAAGCTTTCTTT.

The sample holds a few counts of this clone. The V gene is TRBV11-1, the J gene TRBJ1-6, with D maybe TRBD1 (5 bases). In germline, CDR1 is SGHAT, CDR2 FQDESV (reference sequence). The length of the CDR3 is 14 residues. With 2 bases removed from V and 7 bases from J, the gap between germline ends came to 9 bases. CDR3 nucleotide sequence: TGTGCCAGCAGCTTATCAGGGAAGAATTCACCCCTCCACTTT. Protein: CASSLSGKNSPLHF.

This clone was found a few times. This chain links TRBV7-2 with TRBJ2-7; TRBD2 might be the D (6 bases). Trimming stripped 1 base from V and 1 base from J, with 11 bases between. CDR3 length equals 15 residues. Germline lookup yields CDR1 SGHTA and CDR2 FQGNSA. Here the CDR3 DNA reads TGTGCCAGCAGCTTAGTAGCGGTTGTGTCCTACGAGCAGTACTTC. It yields the protein CASSLVAVVSYEQYF.

This clone showed up just a few times. The chain carries TRBV7-2 and TRBJ2-1; D is possibly TRBD2 (6 bases). The length of the CDR3 is 13 residues. The V end lost 3 bases, the J end lost 10 bases, and 13 bases lay between the germline ends. Looked up from germline, CDR1 is SGHTA and CDR2 is FQGNSA. CDR3 sequence (DNA): TGTGCCAGCAGCTTCAGCGGGCCGAGAGAGCAGTTCTTC. It translates to CASSFSGPREQFF.

This clone has only a few counts. The J gene is TRBJ2-3, the V gene TRBV29-1, with 9 bases fitting TRBD1. CDR1 is SQVTM and CDR2 is ANQGSEA in the germline V gene. The CDR3 has 15 amino acids. The V segment lost 7 bases and the J segment 0 bases; nucleotides outside the gene matches: 8. The CDR3, as DNA: TGCAGCGCCAGGGACAGGGTAACTAGCACAGATACGCAGTATTTT. Translated: CSARDRVTSTDTQYF.

V usage is TRBV10-3 and J usage is TRBJ2-7; TRBD1 aligns across 10 bases. The V gene end was trimmed by 7 bases and the J gene end by 1 base; junction bases not matched to a gene: 4. The CDR3 consists of 14 residues. The germline CDR1 and CDR2 sequences are ENHRY and SYGVKD. CDR3: CAITWDRGSYEQYF. The CDR3 DNA sequence: TGTGCCATCACCTGGGACAGGGGTTCCTACGAGCAGTACTTC.

The sample holds a few counts of this clone. This chain links TRBV28 with TRBJ2-7, with 10 bases aligning to TRBD1. The CDR3 has 15 amino acids. CDR1 and CDR2 (germline): MDHEN, SYDVKM. The V gene end was trimmed by 6 bases and the J gene end by 2 bases; junction bases not matched to a gene: 7. The CDR3 loop reads CASSVGTGAAYEQYF. The CDR3 DNA follows: TGTGCCAGCAGCGTCGGGACAGGGGCCGCCTACGAGCAGTACTTC.